What follows are 15 T cell receptor beta chains derived from one specimen sequenced in a study of response to subunit inactivated influenza vaccine. TCRdb itself ran the RT-PCR reads through MiXCR, one entry per CDR3 protein. Of roughly 700,000 distinct CDR3 sequences in the sample, 15% to 18% were seen once. The sample here was PBMCs from blood, taken 12 days after vaccination. The receptors here all came from a man aged 50 to 59 who received an inactivated influenza vaccine.

The J gene is TRBJ2-6, the V gene TRBV6-5, with a possible D match to TRBD2 (5 bases). Germline CDR1 MNHEY, CDR2 SVGAGI. The V end was cut by 2 bases, the J end by 2 bases, with 10 bases between. The CDR3 sequence is 16 residues long. As DNA, the CDR3 is TGTGCCAGCAGTTACAAGAAGAGGGCTGGGGCCAACGTCCTGACTTTC. This translates into CASSYKKRAGANVLTF.

Comment on this clonotype: This sequence may be a read error, since a much larger clone differs from it by one base. The gene calls are TRBV10-3 and TRBJ2-2; 8 nucleotides align to TRBD2. The germline V gene encodes CDR1 ENHRY and CDR2 SYGVKD. The CDR3 runs to 18 residues. V shed 0 bases and J 0 bases; nucleotides not matched to a gene: 6. The CDR3 loop reads CAISESGVAGTNTGELFF. Here the CDR3 DNA reads TGTGCCATCAGTGAGTCGGGGGTAGCGGGGACGAACACCGGGGAGCTGTTTTTT.

The rearrangement joins TRBV29-1 to TRBJ1-4; 9 bases line up with TRBD1. The germline CDR1 and CDR2 sequences are SQVTM and ANQGSEA. V shed 3 bases and J 8 bases; nucleotides not matched to a gene: 1. The CDR3 covers 12 residues. DNA for the CDR3: TGCAGCGTTGAGGGGACAGGGGAAAAACTGTTTTTT. It specifies CSVEGTGEKLFF. The variable domain in full, with the rest retrieved from reference TRBV29-1 and TRBJ1-4, is SAVISQKPSRDICQRGTSLTIQCQVDSQVTMMFWYRQQPGQSLTLIATANQGSEATYESGFVIDKFPISRPNLTFSTLTVSNMSPEDSSIYLCSVEGTGEKLFFGSGTQLSVL.

In this sample, this clonotype turned up many times. V gene TRBV20-1 combines with J gene TRBJ2-7; 8 bases fit TRBD2. Germline V gene lookup returns CDR1 DFQATT and CDR2 SNEGSKA (reference sequence). The ends lost 3 bases at V and 6 bases at J; junction bases unmatched: 10. This CDR3 contains 14 residues. This CDR3 is CSASPGGTGSEQYF. CDR3 bases: TGCAGTGCTAGTCCGGGAGGGACGGGAAGCGAGCAGTACTTC.

This clonotype was seen a few times. The V gene is TRBV24-1, the J gene TRBJ2-7; 8 nucleotides agree with TRBD1. Trimming took 4 bases from V and 5 from J; bases not matched to a gene: 12. Per the germline V gene, CDR1 is KGHDR and CDR2 is SFDVKD. The CDR3 extends over 16 amino acids. The CDR3 here is CATSDPSGTGRDEQYF. CDR3 nucleotide sequence: TGTGCCACCAGTGACCCCTCGGGGACAGGACGTGACGAGCAGTACTTC.

The J gene is TRBJ1-6, the V gene TRBV4-1; D might be TRBD1 (6 bases). This CDR3 comprises 15 residues. Trimming cost V 0 bases and J 7 bases, with 10 bases left between them. Per germline, CDR1 MGHRA and CDR2 YSYEKL. CDR3 nucleotides: TGCGCCAGCAGCCAAGAAGCAGGGGAGAATTCACCCCTCCACTTT. It yields the protein CASSQEAGENSPLHF.

The chain is built from TRBV7-2 and TRBJ2-2, with 11 bases that match TRBD2. The germline CDR1 and CDR2 sequences are SGHTA and FQGNSA. The CDR3 length is 16 residues. Trimming took 0 bases from V and 6 from J; bases not matched to a gene: 3. CDR3 loop: CASSLARTSGPGELFF. The CDR3 nucleotides are TGTGCCAGCAGCTTAGCGCGGACTAGCGGGCCCGGGGAGCTGTTTTTT.

This rearrangement joins TRBV7-2 to TRBJ1-6; no reliable D call. The CDR3 spans 14 residues. The V and J ends lost 4 bases and 8 bases respectively, with 12 bases between them. Germline V gene lookup returns CDR1 SGHTA and CDR2 FQGNSA. The chain's CDR3 is CASSYRTGDSPLHF. The CDR3 bases are TGTGCCAGCAGCTACCGGACTGGGGATTCACCCCTCCACTTT.

This clonotype was counted a few times. The chain recombines TRBV27 with TRBJ1-1, with D unresolved. CDR3 length equals 16 residues. Trimming took off 1 base at V and 0 bases at J, with 12 bases between the two ends. Per the germline V gene, CDR1 is MNHEY and CDR2 is SMNVEV (reference sequence). CDR3 sequence: CASSLFAYLMNTEAFF. CDR3 sequence (DNA): TGTGCCAGCAGTTTATTCGCCTACCTCATGAACACTGAAGCTTTCTTT.

At least ten counts were recorded for this clonotype. The chain employs TRBV29-1 and TRBJ2-7, with 9 bases fitting TRBD2. This CDR3 is built from 15 residues. CDR1 and CDR2 from the germline V gene are SQVTM and ANQGSEA. V was pared by 4 bases and J by 1 base, with 8 bases of the junction left unmatched. The CDR3 reads CSVGRLAGVSYEQYF. The CDR3 DNA is TGCAGCGTTGGGAGGTTAGCGGGAGTATCCTACGAGCAGTACTTC.

The J gene is TRBJ2-3, the V gene TRBV6-1; TRBD2 aligns across 11 bases. This CDR3 is 15 amino acids long. Unmatched junction bases numbered 5, after V lost 5 bases and J lost 4 bases. Germline loops: CDR1 MNHNS, CDR2 SASEGT. The CDR3 coding sequence is TGTGCCAGCAGTCATAGCGGGAGGGCCGCAGATACGCAGTATTTT. Translation: CASSHSGRAADTQYF.

The sample holds a few counts of this clonotype. The gene calls are TRBV12-3 or TRBV12-4 and TRBJ2-7, with 9 bases lining up with TRBD1. V lost 4 bases and J lost 2; bases outside the gene matches: 3. The length of the CDR3 is 14 residues. The DNA of the CDR3 is TGTGCCAGCAGTTGGGGACAGGGACCCTACGAGCAGTACTTC. It is translated as CASSWGQGPYEQYF.

In its sample, this clonotype was seen a few times. CDR3: CSAGPSPPNYGYTF. In nucleotides, the CDR3 is TGCAGTGCTGGGCCCAGTCCTCCAAACTATGGCTACACCTTC. The V call is TRBV20-1, the J call TRBJ1-2; D gene unclear. The CDR3 is 14 amino acids. Trimming left V 5 bases short and J 2 bases short, with 15 bases between. Germline V lookup: CDR1 DFQATT, CDR2 SNEGSKA (reference sequence).

J is TRBJ2-1 and V is TRBV7-2; maybe TRBD1 (6 bases). The germline gives CDR1 SGHTA, CDR2 FQGNSA. V lost 1 base, J lost 1 base, and 11 bases lay in between. CDR3 length: 16 amino acids. The CDR3 protein is CASSLVEQGSYNEQFF. In nucleotides, the CDR3 is TGTGCCAGCAGCTTAGTGGAACAGGGTTCCTACAATGAGCAGTTCTTC.

The CDR3 bases are TGTGCCAGCAGCTTACAGGGGGCAATGTACGAGCAGTACTTC. Translating it yields CASSLQGAMYEQYF. The V call is TRBV11-1, the J call TRBJ2-7; 8 bases line up with TRBD1. CDR1 SGHAT and CDR2 FQDESV come from the germline V gene (reference sequence). The CDR3 is made up of 14 amino acids. After removal of 2 bases from V and 4 bases from J, the junction contained 4 bases not matched to a gene. The variable domain in full, with the rest retrieved from reference TRBV11-1 and TRBJ2-7, is EAEVAQSPRYKITEKSQAVAFWCDPISGHATLYWYRQILGQGPELLVQFQDESVVDDSQLPKDRFSAERLKGVDSTLKIQPAELGDSAMYLCASSLQGAMYEQYFGPGTRLTVT.